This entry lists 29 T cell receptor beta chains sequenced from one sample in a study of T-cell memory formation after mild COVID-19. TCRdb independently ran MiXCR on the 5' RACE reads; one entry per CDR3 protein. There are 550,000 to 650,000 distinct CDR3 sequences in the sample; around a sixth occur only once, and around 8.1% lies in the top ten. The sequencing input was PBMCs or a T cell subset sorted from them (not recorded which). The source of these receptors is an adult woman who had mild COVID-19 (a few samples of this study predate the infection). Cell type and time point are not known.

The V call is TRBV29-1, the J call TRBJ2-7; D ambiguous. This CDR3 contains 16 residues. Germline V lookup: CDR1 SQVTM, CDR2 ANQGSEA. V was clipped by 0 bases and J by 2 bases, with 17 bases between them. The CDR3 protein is CSVEDLRTDGAYEQYF. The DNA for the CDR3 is TGCAGCGTTGAAGATCTTCGAACGGATGGCGCCTACGAGCAGTACTTC.

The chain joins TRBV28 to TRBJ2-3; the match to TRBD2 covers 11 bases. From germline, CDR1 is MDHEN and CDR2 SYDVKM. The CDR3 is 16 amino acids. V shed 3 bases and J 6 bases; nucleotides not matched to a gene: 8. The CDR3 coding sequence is TGTGCCAGCAGTTTGAAACTAGCGGGAGTAGCGGATACGCAGTATTTT. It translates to CASSLKLAGVADTQYF.

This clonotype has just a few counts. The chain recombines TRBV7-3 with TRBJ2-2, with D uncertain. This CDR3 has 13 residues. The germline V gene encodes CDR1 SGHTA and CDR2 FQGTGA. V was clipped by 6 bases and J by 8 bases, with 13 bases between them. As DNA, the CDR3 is TGTGCCAGCAGAAACACGGGCCGGGGGGAGCTGTTTTTT. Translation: CASRNTGRGELFF.

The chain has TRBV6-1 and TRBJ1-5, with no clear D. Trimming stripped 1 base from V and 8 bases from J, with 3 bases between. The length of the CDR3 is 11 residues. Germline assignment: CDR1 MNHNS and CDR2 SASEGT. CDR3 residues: CASSEVEPQHF. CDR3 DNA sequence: TGTGCCAGCAGTGAAGTGGAGCCCCAGCATTTT.

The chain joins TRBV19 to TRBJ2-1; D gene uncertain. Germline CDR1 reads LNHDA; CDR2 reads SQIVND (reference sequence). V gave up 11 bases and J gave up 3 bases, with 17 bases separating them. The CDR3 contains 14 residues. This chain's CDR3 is CASEQDLGYNEQFF. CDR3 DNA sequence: TGTGCCTCAGAGCAGGATTTGGGCTACAATGAGCAGTTCTTC.

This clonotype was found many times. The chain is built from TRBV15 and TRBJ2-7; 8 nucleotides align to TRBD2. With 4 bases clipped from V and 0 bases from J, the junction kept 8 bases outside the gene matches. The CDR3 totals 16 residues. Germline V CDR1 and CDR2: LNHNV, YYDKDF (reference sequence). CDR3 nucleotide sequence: TGTGCCACCAGCACTAATACGGGGGGGGACTCCTACGAGCAGTACTTC. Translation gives CATSTNTGGDSYEQYF.

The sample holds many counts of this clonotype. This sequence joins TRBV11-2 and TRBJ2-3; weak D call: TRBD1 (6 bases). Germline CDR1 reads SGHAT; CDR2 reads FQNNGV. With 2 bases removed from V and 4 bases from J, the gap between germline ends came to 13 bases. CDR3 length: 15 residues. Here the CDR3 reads CASSLIQGGPDTQYF. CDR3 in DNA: TGTGCCAGCAGCTTAATACAGGGTGGTCCAGATACGCAGTATTTT.

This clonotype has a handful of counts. The CDR3 protein is CASSLPRSGGTYEQYF. The CDR3 DNA sequence: TGCGCCAGCAGTTTACCACGCAGCGGGGGGACCTACGAGCAGTACTTC. V and J are TRBV5-1 and TRBJ2-7; the match to TRBD2 covers 9 bases. Germline V gives CDR1 SGHRS, CDR2 YFSETQ. After removal of 5 bases from V and 2 bases from J, the junction contained 11 bases not matched to a gene. This CDR3 comprises 16 residues.

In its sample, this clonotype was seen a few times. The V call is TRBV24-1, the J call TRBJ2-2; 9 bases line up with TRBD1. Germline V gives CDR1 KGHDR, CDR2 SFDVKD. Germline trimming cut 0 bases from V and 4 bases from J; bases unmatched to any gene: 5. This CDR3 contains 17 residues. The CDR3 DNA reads TGTGCCACCAGTGATTTGAAGGGACAGGGAATCACCGGGGAGCTGTTTTTT. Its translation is CATSDLKGQGITGELFF.

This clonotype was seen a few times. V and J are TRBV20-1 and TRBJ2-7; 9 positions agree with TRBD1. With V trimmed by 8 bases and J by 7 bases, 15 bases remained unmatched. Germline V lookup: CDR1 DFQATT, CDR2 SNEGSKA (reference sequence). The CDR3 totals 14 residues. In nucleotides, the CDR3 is TGCAGTATTAGGGGACAGGGCCCTAGGTTGGAGCAGTACTTC. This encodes CSIRGQGPRLEQYF.

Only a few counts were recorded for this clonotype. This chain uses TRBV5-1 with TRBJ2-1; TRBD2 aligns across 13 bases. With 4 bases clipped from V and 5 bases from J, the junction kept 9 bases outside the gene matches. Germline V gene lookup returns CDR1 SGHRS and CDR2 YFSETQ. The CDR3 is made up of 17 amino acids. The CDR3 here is CASSLRTSGSVDNEQFF. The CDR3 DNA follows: TGCGCCAGCAGCCTTAGGACTAGCGGGAGTGTCGACAATGAGCAGTTCTTC.

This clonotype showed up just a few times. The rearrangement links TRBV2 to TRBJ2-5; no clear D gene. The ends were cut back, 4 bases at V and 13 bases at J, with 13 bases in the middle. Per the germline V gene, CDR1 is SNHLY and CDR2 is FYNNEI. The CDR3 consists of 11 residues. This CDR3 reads CASSGEGPLYF. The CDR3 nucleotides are TGTGCCAGCAGTGGAGAAGGGCCTCTGTACTTC.

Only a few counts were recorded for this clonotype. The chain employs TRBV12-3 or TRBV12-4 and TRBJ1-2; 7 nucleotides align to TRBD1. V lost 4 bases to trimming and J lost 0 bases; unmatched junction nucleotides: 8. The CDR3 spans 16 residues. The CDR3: CASSYSGGRANYGYTF. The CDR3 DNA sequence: TGTGCCAGCAGTTACTCAGGGGGACGAGCTAACTATGGCTACACCTTC.

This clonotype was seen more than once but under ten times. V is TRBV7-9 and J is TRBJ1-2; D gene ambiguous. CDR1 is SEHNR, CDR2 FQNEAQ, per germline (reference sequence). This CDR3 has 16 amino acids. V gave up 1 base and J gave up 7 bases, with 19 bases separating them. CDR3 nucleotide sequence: TGTGCCAGCAGCTTAGGACCGATCGGAGGCGTCCGTGGCTACACCTTC. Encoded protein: CASSLGPIGGVRGYTF.

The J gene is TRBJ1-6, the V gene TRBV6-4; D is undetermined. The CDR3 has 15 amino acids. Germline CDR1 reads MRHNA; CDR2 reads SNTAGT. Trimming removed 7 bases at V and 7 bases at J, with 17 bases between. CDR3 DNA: TGTGCCAGCAAAACCCCGAAGGGATCCAATTCACCCCTCCACTTT. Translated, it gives CASKTPKGSNSPLHF.

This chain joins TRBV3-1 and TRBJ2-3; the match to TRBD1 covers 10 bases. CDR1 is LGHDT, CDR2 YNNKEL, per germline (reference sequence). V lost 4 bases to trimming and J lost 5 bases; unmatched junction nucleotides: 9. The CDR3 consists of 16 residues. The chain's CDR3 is CASSRTTGGLLDTQYF. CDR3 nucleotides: TGTGCCAGCAGCCGAACGACAGGGGGCTTGTTAGATACGCAGTATTTT.

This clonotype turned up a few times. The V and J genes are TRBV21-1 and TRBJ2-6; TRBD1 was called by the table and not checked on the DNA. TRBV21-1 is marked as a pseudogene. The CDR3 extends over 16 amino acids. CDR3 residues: CASSKIQGSGANVLTF. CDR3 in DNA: TGTGCCAGCAGCAAAATCCAGGGAAGTGGGGCCAACGTCCTGACTTTC.

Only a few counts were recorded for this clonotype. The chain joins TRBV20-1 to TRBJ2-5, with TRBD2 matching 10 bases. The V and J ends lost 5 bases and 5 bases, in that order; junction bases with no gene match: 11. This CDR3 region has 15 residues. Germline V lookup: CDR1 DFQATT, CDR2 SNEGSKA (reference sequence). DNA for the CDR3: TGCAGTGCTCCCGAGCTAGCGGGAGTGGTGGAGACCCAGTACTTC. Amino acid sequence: CSAPELAGVVETQYF.

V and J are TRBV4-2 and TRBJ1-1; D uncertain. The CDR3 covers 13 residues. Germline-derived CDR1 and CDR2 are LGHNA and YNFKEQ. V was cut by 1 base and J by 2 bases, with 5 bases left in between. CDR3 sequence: CASSQVSNTEAFF. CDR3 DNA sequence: TGTGCCAGCAGCCAAGTAAGTAACACTGAAGCTTTCTTT.

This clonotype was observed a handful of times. CDR3 region: CATSDPLGGDYGYTF. The CDR3 DNA follows: TGTGCCACCAGTGATCCCCTGGGGGGTGACTATGGCTACACCTTC. V gene TRBV24-1 combines with J gene TRBJ1-2; perhaps TRBD1 as D (5 bases). The germline V and J ends were trimmed by 3 bases and 3 bases, with 13 bases remaining between them. CDR1 is KGHDR and CDR2 is SFDVKD in the germline V gene. The CDR3 has 15 residues.

CDR3 DNA: TGTGCCGTCCCCGGTGGCCCCGGCACTGAAGCTTTCTTT. Its protein is CAVPGGPGTEAFF. The chain recombines TRBV19 with TRBJ1-1; D is unclear. The CDR3 has 13 residues. The V gene's germline CDR1 is LNHDA and CDR2 SQIVND (reference sequence). V gave up 11 bases and J gave up 4 bases, with 17 bases separating them.

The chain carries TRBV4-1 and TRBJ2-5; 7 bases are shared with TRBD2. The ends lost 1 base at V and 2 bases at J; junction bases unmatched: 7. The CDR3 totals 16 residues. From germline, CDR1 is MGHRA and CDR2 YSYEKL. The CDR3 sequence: CASSQVLAALQETQYF. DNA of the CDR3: TGCGCCAGCAGCCAAGTCCTAGCGGCTCTACAAGAGACCCAGTACTTC.

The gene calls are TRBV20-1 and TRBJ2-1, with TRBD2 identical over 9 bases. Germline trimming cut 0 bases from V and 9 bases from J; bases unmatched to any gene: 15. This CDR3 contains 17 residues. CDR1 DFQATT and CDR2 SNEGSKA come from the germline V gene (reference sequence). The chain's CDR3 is CSARDWVGGSGGFEQFF. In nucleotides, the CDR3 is TGCAGTGCTAGAGATTGGGTAGGAGGTAGCGGGGGCTTTGAGCAGTTCTTC.

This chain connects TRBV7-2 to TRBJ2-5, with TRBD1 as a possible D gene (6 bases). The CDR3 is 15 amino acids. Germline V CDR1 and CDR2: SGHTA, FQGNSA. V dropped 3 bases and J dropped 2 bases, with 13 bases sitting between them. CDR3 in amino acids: CASSFGGVGQETQYF. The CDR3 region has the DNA TGTGCCAGCAGCTTTGGGGGCGTGGGGCAAGAGACCCAGTACTTC.

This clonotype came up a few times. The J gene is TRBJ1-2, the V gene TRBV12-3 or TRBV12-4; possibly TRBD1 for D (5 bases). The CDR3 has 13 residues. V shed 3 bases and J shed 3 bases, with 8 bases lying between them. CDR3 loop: CASSLTVDYGYTF. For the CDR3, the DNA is TGTGCCAGCAGTTTGACAGTAGACTATGGCTACACCTTC.

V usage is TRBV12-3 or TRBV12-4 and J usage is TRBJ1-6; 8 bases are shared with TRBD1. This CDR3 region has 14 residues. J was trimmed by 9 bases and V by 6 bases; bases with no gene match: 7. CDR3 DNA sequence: TGTGCCAGCAGCCTCGACAGGGGAACTTCACCCCTCCACTTT. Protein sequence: CASSLDRGTSPLHF.

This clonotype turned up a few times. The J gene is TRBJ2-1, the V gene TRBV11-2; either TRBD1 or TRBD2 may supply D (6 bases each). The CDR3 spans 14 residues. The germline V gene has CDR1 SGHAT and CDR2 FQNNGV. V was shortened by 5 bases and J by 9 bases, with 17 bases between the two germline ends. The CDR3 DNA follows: TGTGCCAGCAGCGTCAATAGGGGGGCCACTGAGCAGTTCTTC. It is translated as CASSVNRGATEQFF.

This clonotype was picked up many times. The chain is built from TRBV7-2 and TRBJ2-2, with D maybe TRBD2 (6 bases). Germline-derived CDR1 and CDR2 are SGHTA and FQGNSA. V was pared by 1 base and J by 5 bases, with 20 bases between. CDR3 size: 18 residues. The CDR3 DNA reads TGTGCCAGCAGCTTAGAAGCGGTGGTGTGGGGAGGAACCGGGGAGCTGTTTTTT. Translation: CASSLEAVVWGGTGELFF.

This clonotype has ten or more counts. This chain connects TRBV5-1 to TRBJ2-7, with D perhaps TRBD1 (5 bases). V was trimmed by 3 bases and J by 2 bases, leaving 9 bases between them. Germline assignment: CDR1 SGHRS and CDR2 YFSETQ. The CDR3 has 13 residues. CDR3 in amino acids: CASSSEGAYEQYF. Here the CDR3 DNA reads TGCGCCAGCAGCTCGGAAGGGGCCTACGAGCAGTACTTC.